Following are 20 T cell receptor beta chains from one sample sequenced in a study of graft-versus-host responses after intestinal transplantation. Produced via immunoSEQ multiplex PCR; TCRdb's table is partial and in-frame only. This sample yields about 90,000 clones, of which 85% to 95% are seen a single time; approximately 0.35% belongs to the top ten. No antigen is known for these receptors. The sequencing here drew on unstimulated CD4+ T cells sorted from spleen or lymph node cells, taken before transplant. Receptor source: a human donor who was the organ donor for an intestinal transplant.

The chain combines TRBV19 with TRBJ2-2; D is perhaps TRBD1 (6 bases). V was pared by 1 base and J by 1 base, with 7 bases between. In germline, CDR1 is LNHDA, CDR2 SQIVND (reference sequence). The CDR3 covers 15 residues. The CDR3 DNA reads TGTGCCAGTAGTATAGGGACAGTGAACACCGGGGAGCTGTTTTTT. Encoded protein: CASSIGTVNTGELFF.

CDR3 loop: CATSREYNRGRGPDTQYF. In DNA, the CDR3 is TGTGCCACCAGCAGAGAGTACAACAGGGGGCGCGGCCCAGATACGCAGTATTTT. The V call is TRBV15, the J call TRBJ2-3; 9 bases line up with TRBD1. CDR3 length: 18 residues. CDR1 LNHNV and CDR2 YYDKDF come from the germline V gene (reference sequence). V dropped 0 bases and J dropped 4; count of bases not matched to a gene: 11.

The gene calls are TRBV20-1 and TRBJ2-3; no reliable D call. The length of the CDR3 is 11 residues. Germline CDR1 and CDR2: DFQATT and SNEGSKA (reference sequence). V was shortened by 5 bases and J by 4 bases, with 7 bases between the two germline ends. CDR3 DNA sequence: TGCAGTGCTCTATTGTCAGATACGCAGTATTTT. Translated: CSALLSDTQYF.

The V call is TRBV6-6, the J call TRBJ2-3; perhaps TRBD2 as D (5 bases). The length of the CDR3 is 15 residues. Germline CDR1 is MNHNY and CDR2 is SVGAGI (reference sequence). The V gene lost 0 bases and the J gene lost 0 bases, with 7 bases spanning the gap. CDR3 sequence reads: CASSYSRTSTDTQYF. The CDR3 region has the DNA TGTGCCAGCAGTTACTCGAGGACTAGCACAGATACGCAGTATTTT.

The J gene is TRBJ2-5, the V gene TRBV7-9; 14 bases match TRBD2. Near its end, the DNA agrees better with TRBJ2-7, so the J call may be wrong. The CDR3 has 16 amino acids. CDR1 SEHNR and CDR2 FQNEAQ come from the germline V gene (reference sequence). In nucleotides, the CDR3 is TGTGCCAGCAGCTTAGCGGGACTAGCGGGAGCCTACGAGCAGTACTTC. Protein: CASSLAGLAGAYEQYF.

This clone was found once. The CDR3 spells CASSHDRPLYTDTQYF. The CDR3 bases are TGTGCCAGCAGTCACGACAGGCCCCTATACACAGATACGCAGTATTTT. The V call is TRBV27, the J call TRBJ2-3, with D possibly matching TRBD1 (6 bases). V was trimmed by 5 bases and J by 2 bases, leaving 17 bases between them. This CDR3 has 16 residues. The germline CDR1 and CDR2 sequences are MNHEY and SMNVEV (reference sequence).

The chain recombines TRBV6-1 with TRBJ2-7; 10 bases are a match to TRBD1. CDR1 MNHNS and CDR2 SASEGT come from the germline V gene. Unmatched junction bases numbered 5, after V lost 6 bases and J lost 3 bases. The CDR3 covers 14 residues. DNA of the CDR3: TGTGCCAGCAGAACCGGGACAGGGGTCTACGAGCAGTACTTC. The encoded protein is CASRTGTGVYEQYF.

In its sample, this clone was seen a few times. The chain is built from TRBV18 and TRBJ1-5, with a possible D match to TRBD1 (6 bases). The CDR3 sequence is 16 residues long. Trimming removed 1 base at V and 5 bases at J, with 15 bases between. CDR1 is KGHSH, CDR2 LQKENI, per germline. The chain's CDR3 is CASSPRPGDVDQPQHF. The CDR3 nucleotides are TGTGCCAGCTCACCACGGCCAGGGGACGTCGATCAGCCCCAGCATTTT.

The V and J genes are TRBV10-3 and TRBJ1-2; the D is unclear. Germline V CDR1 and CDR2: ENHRY, SYGVKD. This CDR3 is built from 14 residues. V lost 2 bases, J lost 4 bases, and 11 bases lay in between. The chain's CDR3 is CAISEGEGLYGYTF. CDR3 in DNA: TGTGCCATCAGTGAGGGAGAGGGCCTCTATGGCTACACCTTC.

The V call is TRBV5-1, the J call TRBJ1-1; D unresolved. There are 15 residues in the CDR3. Germline V gene sequence: CDR1 SGHRS, CDR2 YFSETQ. V was trimmed by 0 bases and J by 4 bases, leaving 13 bases between them. Here the CDR3 DNA reads TGCGCCAGCAGCTTGGGTAGGGTAGAGGGCACTGAAGCTTTCTTT. Protein sequence: CASSLGRVEGTEAFF.

The genes are TRBV19 and TRBJ1-1, with 7 bases identical to TRBD1. This CDR3 is 12 amino acids long. Germline CDR1 LNHDA, CDR2 SQIVND (reference sequence). The trim removed 5 bases at V and 10 bases at J, leaving 7 bases unmatched. Here the CDR3 DNA reads TGTGCCAGTAGTGCCAGACAGGGAAGAGCTTTCTTT. The encoded protein is CASSARQGRAFF.

The rearrangement uses TRBV27 and TRBJ1-2; D is uncertain. V shed 3 bases and J shed 4 bases, with 18 bases lying between them. CDR1 is MNHEY and CDR2 is SMNVEV in the germline V gene (reference sequence). This CDR3 contains 16 residues. The CDR3 protein is CASSFIVGSLAYGYTF. CDR3 coding DNA: TGTGCCAGCAGTTTTATCGTTGGGAGTTTGGCCTATGGCTACACCTTC.

The J gene is TRBJ1-3, the V gene TRBV18; weak D call: TRBD1 (6 bases). The germline CDR1 and CDR2 sequences are KGHSH and LQKENI. V lost 2 bases, J lost 0 bases, and 17 bases lay in between. The CDR3 runs 18 residues. CDR3: CASSPIGADSNSGNTIYF. The CDR3 DNA reads as TGTGCCAGCTCACCAATCGGAGCGGACAGCAACTCTGGAAACACCATATATTTT.

The chain links TRBV11-3 to TRBJ2-7; the D is unclear. Trimming took 2 bases from V and 7 from J, leaving 9 bases between them. CDR1 and CDR2 from the germline V gene are SGHNT and YENEEA. CDR3 size: 12 residues. The CDR3 DNA is TGTGCCAGCAGCTTAACGGCGAGGGAGCAGTACTTC. Translated, it gives CASSLTAREQYF.

The rearrangement links TRBV7-3 to TRBJ2-1, with 12 bases that match TRBD2. Trimming cost V 5 bases and J 0 bases; bases outside gene matches: 5. CDR1 is SGHTA and CDR2 is FQGTGA in the germline V gene. The CDR3 is made up of 17 amino acids. The CDR3 sequence is CASSPGLAGLSYNEQFF. CDR3 DNA sequence: TGTGCCAGCAGCCCTGGACTAGCGGGGCTCTCCTACAATGAGCAGTTCTTC.

This chain connects TRBV5-4 to TRBJ2-5; the match to TRBD2 covers 8 bases. The germline V gene encodes CDR1 SGHNT and CDR2 YYREEE (reference sequence). The CDR3 spans 16 residues. V dropped 4 bases and J dropped 5; count of bases not matched to a gene: 13. CDR3 amino acids: CASSPAGGLGGETQYF. For the CDR3, the DNA is TGTGCCAGCAGCCCGGCGGGAGGTTTGGGGGGGGAGACCCAGTACTTC.

This clone was detected only once. The chain combines TRBV6-1 with TRBJ2-5, with TRBD2 identical over 10 bases. CDR1 and CDR2 (germline): MNHNS, SASEGT. The CDR3 consists of 16 residues. The trim removed 2 bases at V and 5 bases at J, leaving 8 bases unmatched. CDR3 nucleotides: TGTGCCAGCAGTGAAAGTGAGCGGGGGGGCCCTGAGACCCAGTACTTC. Amino acids: CASSESERGGPETQYF.

The CDR3 region is CASSFGLAGVQETQYF. The CDR3 nucleotides are TGTGCCAGCAGTTTCGGACTAGCGGGAGTACAAGAGACCCAGTACTTC. The chain links TRBV6-5 to TRBJ2-5; TRBD2 matches at 13 bases. The V segment lost 4 bases and the J segment 2 bases; nucleotides outside the gene matches: 4. This CDR3 has 16 residues. Germline V gives CDR1 MNHEY, CDR2 SVGAGI.

This chain connects TRBV6-5 to TRBJ2-7; 7 bases are shared with TRBD1. Germline loops: CDR1 MNHEY, CDR2 SVGAGI. CDR3 length: 15 amino acids. V dropped 6 bases and J dropped 3; count of bases not matched to a gene: 11. The CDR3 DNA is TGTGCCAGCAGACGGACAGGCCGGAAAGACTACGAGCAGTACTTC. Its protein product is CASRRTGRKDYEQYF.

The genes are TRBV30 and TRBJ1-2; tentatively, D is TRBD1 (5 bases). Trimming took off 0 bases at V and 4 bases at J, with 9 bases between the two ends. Germline V gene sequence: CDR1 GTSNPN, CDR2 SVGIG (reference sequence). CDR3 size: 13 residues. The CDR3 DNA is TGTGCCTGGAGTGTACGCACAGGCTATGGCTACACCTTC. This sequence encodes CAWSVRTGYGYTF.